This TCR beta chain derives from a study of cytomegalovirus exposure and HLA in healthy donors. Germline V gives CDR1 MDHEN, CDR2 SYDVKM. Germline trimming cut 2 bases from V and 3 bases from J; bases unmatched to any gene: 4. The CDR3 covers 14 residues. Whole-study findings and limits: After further analysis at a later stage, roughly 15,000 TCR beta sequences were associated with HLA alleles at 0.05 false discovery rate.

Both 60 Vbeta primers and 13 Jbeta primers went into the PCR. The protocol was immunoSEQ multiplex PCR, while the TCRdb copy is restricted to in-frame clones and leaves out a portion. In the table there are more than 100,000 clones, 80% of which are singletons. Regarding this clone: Antigen specificity is unknown.

The sequence was obtained from a man in his forties in good health and CMV-seronegative. Source material: PBMCs. The chain has TRBV28 and TRBJ2-7, with 7 bases that match TRBD1. CDR3 protein: CASSLLQGSYEQYF. The CDR3 DNA reads TGTGCCAGCAGTTTACTACAGGGGAGCTACGAGCAGTACTTC. The full variable domain, in which reference TRBV28 and TRBJ2-7 provide the parts outside the CDR3, is DVKVTQSSRYLVKRTGEKVFLECVQDMDHENMFWYRQDPGLGLRLIYFSYDVKMKEKGDIPEGYSVSREKKERFSLILESASTNQTSMYLCASSLLQGSYEQYFGPGTRLTVT.